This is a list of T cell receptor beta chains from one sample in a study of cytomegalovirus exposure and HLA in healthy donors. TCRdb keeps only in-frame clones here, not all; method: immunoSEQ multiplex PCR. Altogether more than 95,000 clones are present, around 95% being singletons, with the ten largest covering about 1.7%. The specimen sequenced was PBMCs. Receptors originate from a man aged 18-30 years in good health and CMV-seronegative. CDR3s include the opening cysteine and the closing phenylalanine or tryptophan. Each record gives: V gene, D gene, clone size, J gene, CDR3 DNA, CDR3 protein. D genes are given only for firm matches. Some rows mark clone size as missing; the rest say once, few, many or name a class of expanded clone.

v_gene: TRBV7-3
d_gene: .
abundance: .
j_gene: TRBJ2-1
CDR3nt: TGTGCCAGCAGCCCTACGGGTGTCAGGGGAGAGGAGCAGTTCTTC
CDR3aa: CASSPTGVRGEEQFF

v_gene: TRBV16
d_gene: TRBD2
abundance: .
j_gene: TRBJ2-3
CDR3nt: TGTGCCAGCAGCCAGACCCTAGCGGGAGCGGGCACAGATACGCAGTATTTT
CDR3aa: CASSQTLAGAGTDTQYF

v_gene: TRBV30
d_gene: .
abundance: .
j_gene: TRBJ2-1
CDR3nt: TGTGCCTGGAGTCCTCGGAGGGTCCAGGATGAGCAGTTCTTC
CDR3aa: CAWSPRRVQDEQFF

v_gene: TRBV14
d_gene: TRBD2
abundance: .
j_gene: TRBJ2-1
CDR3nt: TGTGCCAGCAGCCAAGGGACTAGCGGGAGGAACAATGAGCAGTTCTTC
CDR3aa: CASSQGTSGRNNEQFF

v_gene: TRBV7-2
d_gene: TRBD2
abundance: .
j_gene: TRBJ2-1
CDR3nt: TGTGCCAGCAGCTTCGGCGGGAGGGCAATCAATGAGCAGTTCTTC
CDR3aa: CASSFGGRAINEQFF

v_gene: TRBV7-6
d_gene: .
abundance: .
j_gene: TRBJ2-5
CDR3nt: TGTGCCAGCAGCTTAGACGATCCAGGGGGGTTGAGAGAGACCCAGTACTTC
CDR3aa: CASSLDDPGGLRETQYF

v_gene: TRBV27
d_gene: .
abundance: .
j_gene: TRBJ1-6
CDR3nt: TGTGCCAGCAGTACCGTCCTCGGTTCACCCCTCCACTTT
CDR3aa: CASSTVLGSPLHF

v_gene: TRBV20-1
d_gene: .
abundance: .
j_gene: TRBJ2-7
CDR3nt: TGCAGTGCTACGAGCTACGAGCAGTACTTC
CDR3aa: CSATSYEQYF

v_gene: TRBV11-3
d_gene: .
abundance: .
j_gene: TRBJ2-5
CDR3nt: TGTGCCAGCAGCACCCGACTAGTGGGGACCCAGTACTTC
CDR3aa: CASSTRLVGTQYF

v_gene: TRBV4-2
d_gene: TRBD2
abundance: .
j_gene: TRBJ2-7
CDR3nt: TGTGCCAGCAGCCAAGCGGCGGGAGGGTTCTACGAGCAGTACTTC
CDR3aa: CASSQAAGGFYEQYF

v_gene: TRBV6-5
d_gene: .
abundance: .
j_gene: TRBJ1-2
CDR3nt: TGTGCCAGCAGCCTGGGAGTGAAGGGCTACACCTTC
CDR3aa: CASSLGVKGYTF

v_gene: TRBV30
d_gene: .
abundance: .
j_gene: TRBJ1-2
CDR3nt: TGTGCCTGGCCCCGCGGGGGGAGCTATGGCTACACCTTC
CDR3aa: CAWPRGGSYGYTF

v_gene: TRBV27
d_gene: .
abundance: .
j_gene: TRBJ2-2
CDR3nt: TGTGCCAGCAGTTTACGGGAGAACACCGGGGAGCTGTTTTTT
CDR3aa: CASSLRENTGELFF

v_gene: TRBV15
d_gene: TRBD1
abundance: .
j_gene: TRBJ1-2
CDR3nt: TGTGCCACCAGCAGAGATAGGGGGCGAGACTATGGCTACACCTTC
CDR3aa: CATSRDRGRDYGYTF

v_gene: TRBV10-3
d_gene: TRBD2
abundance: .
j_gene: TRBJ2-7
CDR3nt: TGTGCCATCAGTGAGTCGCCTAGCGGGACCTACGAGCAGTACTTC
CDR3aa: CAISESPSGTYEQYF

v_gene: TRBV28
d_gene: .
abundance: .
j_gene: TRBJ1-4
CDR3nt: TGTGCCAGCAGTTCCCGCCTCGGAACTAATGAAAAACTGTTTTTT
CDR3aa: CASSSRLGTNEKLFF

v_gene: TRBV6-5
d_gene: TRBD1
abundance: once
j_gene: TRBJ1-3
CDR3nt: TGTGCCAGCAGGGGCGGGACAGGGCACAACACCATATATTTT
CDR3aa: CASRGGTGHNTIYF

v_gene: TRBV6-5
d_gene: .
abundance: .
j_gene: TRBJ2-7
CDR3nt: TGTGCCAGCAGCCCCGACACTGGGTCCTACGAGCAGTACTTC
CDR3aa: CASSPDTGSYEQYF

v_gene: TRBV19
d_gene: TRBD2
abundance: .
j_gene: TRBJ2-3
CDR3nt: TGTGCCAGTAGTATCGGGACGGGAGGGAATTCAGATACGCAGTATTTT
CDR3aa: CASSIGTGGNSDTQYF

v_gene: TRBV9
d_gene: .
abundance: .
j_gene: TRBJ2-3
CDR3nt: TGTGCCAGCAGCGTAGCGGGAGTGGTAGATACGCAGTATTTT
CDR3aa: CASSVAGVVDTQYF

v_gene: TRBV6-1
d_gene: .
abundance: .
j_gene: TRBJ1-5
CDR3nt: TGTGCCAGCAGCCCCTTATATAATCAGCCCCAGCATTTT
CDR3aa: CASSPLYNQPQHF

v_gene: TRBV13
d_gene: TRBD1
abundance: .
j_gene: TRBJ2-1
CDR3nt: TGTGCCAGCGGGTGGACAGGGGTATACAATGAGCAGTTCTTC
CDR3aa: CASGWTGVYNEQFF

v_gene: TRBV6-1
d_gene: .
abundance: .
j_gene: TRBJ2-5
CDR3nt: TGTGCCAGCAGTGACAAATGGTCTACAGGGCTATTTGGAGAGACCCAGTACTTC
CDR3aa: CASSDKWSTGLFGETQYF

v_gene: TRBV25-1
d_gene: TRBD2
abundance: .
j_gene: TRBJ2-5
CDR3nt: TGTGCCAGCAGTGAAGGTAGACTAGCGGGAGAACAAGAGACCCAGTACTTC
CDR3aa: CASSEGRLAGEQETQYF

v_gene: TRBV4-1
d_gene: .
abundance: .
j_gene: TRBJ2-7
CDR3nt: TGCGCCAGCAGCCCCCCACCTGCCTCTAGGGAGCAGTACTTC
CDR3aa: CASSPPPASREQYF

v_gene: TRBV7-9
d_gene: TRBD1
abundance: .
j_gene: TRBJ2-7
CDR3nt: TGTGCCAGCAGCCACCGGGACAGGAGCAACGAGCAGTACTTC
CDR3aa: CASSHRDRSNEQYF

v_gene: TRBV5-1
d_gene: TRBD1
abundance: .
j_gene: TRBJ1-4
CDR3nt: TGCGCCAGCAGCTTGACAGGGGTTGATCTGTTTTTT
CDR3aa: CASSLTGVDLFF

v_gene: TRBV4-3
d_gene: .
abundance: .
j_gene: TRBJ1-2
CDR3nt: TGCGCCAGCAGCCAAGGAGCGGGGAGTGGTGGTGGCTACACCTTC
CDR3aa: CASSQGAGSGGGYTF